The rows below give T cell receptor beta chains drawn from one sample of a study of T cells after yellow fever vaccination. From the 5' RACE reads, TCRdb called clonotypes with MiXCR, one entry per CDR3 protein. This sample has about 510,000 distinct CDR3 sequences; 20% to 25% occur once, and the top ten carry about 16%. This specimen was PBMCs, taken 21 days after the first yellow fever vaccination. The receptors were sampled from a man aged 18 to 30 who received the YFV17D yellow fever vaccine. Both conserved end residues are part of each CDR3. Fields, in order: clone size, V gene, J gene, D gene, CDR3 DNA, CDR3 protein. D genes are given only for firm matches. Size values are once, few and many counts, or a class for expanded clones, and some rows have none.

>-|TRBV29-1|TRBJ2-1|-
TGCAGCGTTGGCCGAACTTCCTACAATGAGCAGTTCTTC
CSVGRTSYNEQFF
>few|TRBV7-2|TRBJ2-2|TRBD1
TGTGCCAGCAGCTTTACAGGGGGTGGTGGGGAGCTGTTTTTT
CASSFTGGGGELFF
>once|TRBV7-2|TRBJ1-4|-
TGTGCCAGCAGGTGGACAGAGCTCGGTAATGAAAAACTGTTTTTT
CASRWTELGNEKLFF
>few|TRBV4-3|TRBJ2-5|TRBD2
TGCGCCAGCAGCCCCTCTAGCGGGGACCAAGAGACCCAGTACTTC
CASSPSSGDQETQYF
>few|TRBV20-1|TRBJ1-1|TRBD1
TGCAGTGCCTCCGGGACAGCGAACACTGAAGCTTTCTTT
CSASGTANTEAFF
>-|TRBV6-1|TRBJ1-1|TRBD1
TGTGCCACCTGGGACAGGGTGGGGAACACTGAAGCTTTCTTT
CATWDRVGNTEAFF
>-|TRBV4-2|TRBJ2-5|-
TGTGCCAGCAGCCAACACATATTAGCGACTGAAGAGACCCAGTACTTC
CASSQHILATEETQYF
>few|TRBV20-1|TRBJ1-1|-
TGCAGTGCACGCACAGACAGGCCTTTATCCACTGAAGCTTTCTTT
CSARTDRPLSTEAFF
>few|TRBV7-8|TRBJ2-5|-
TGTGCCAGCAGCTTAATGGGCGACACACAAGAGACCCAGTACTTC
CASSLMGDTQETQYF
>-|TRBV4-1|TRBJ2-1|TRBD1
TGCGCCAGCAGCCAAGATAGGGTCAGGGGGCCTGGTAATGAGCAGTTCTTC
CASSQDRVRGPGNEQFF
>few|TRBV20-1|TRBJ2-1|-
TGCAGTGCTAGGAACTCTCAACCGGGACGCCAAGACAATGAGCAGTTCTTC
CSARNSQPGRQDNEQFF
>few|TRBV29-1|TRBJ2-5|-
TGCAGCGTTGACCGGGCAATTCAAGAGACCCAGTACTTC
CSVDRAIQETQYF
>-|TRBV29-1|TRBJ2-2|TRBD2
TGCAGCGTTGAGGGACTAGCGAACGCGAACACCGGGGAGCTGTTTTTT
CSVEGLANANTGELFF
>-|TRBV6-1|TRBJ1-2|-
TGTGCCAGCGCCCCCGGACAGAGCTATGGCTACACCTTC
CASAPGQSYGYTF
>many|TRBV7-2|TRBJ1-4|-
TGTGCCAGCAGCCTAACAGCAATACCTAATGAAAAACTGTTTTTT
CASSLTAIPNEKLFF
>-|TRBV20-1|TRBJ1-1|-
TGCAGTGCCCTAGTTCCCTTTGGGAACACTGAAGCTTTCTTT
CSALVPFGNTEAFF